Below, one T cell receptor beta chain is given with its context. The junction does not match germline at one end; this may be a read error. The sample comes from a study of blood T cell repertoires in COVID-19. Study details: T cells, B-cell-depleted T cells, or PBMCs provided the cDNA or gDNA that served as material.

This CDR3 has 15 amino acids. Germline CDR1 SSHAT, CDR2 FNYEAQ (reference sequence). As processed by the authors: Estimated nucleated cell counts came from reference gene primer amplification. Some clones are missing from TCRdb's copy, which holds only in-frame ones; the method was immunoSEQ multiplex PCR. V, J and clone size were drawn from that table, and D and trimming were deduced from the DNA. The sample consists of 25,000 or so clones, approximately 94% of them appearing once. J is TRBJ2-5 and V is TRBV7-7, with a weak D call TRBD2 (6 bases). The receptor's source is a woman aged 50 to 60 with active COVID-19. Sequencing was done on a sample of peripheral blood. The DNA of the CDR3 is TGTGCTAGCAGCTCGGAGACTAGTACATTGGAGACCCAGTACTTC. Protein sequence: CASSSETSTLETQYF.